This TCR beta chain originates from a study of OX40 agonist ivuxolimab in advanced cancers. Regarding the study in general: Ivuxolimab, which targeted the costimulatory receptor OX40 (CD134), was an agonistic, fully human IgG2 monoclonal antibody. Among the roughly 52 dose-escalation patients, about 19 had hepatocellular carcinoma, roughly 15 melanoma, 9 renal cell carcinoma and 9 head and neck cancer. Peripheral TCRbeta sequencing was intended to test whether TCR sequence diversity was altered and clonal T-cell expansion was caused by ivuxolimab. Intravenous ivuxolimab was administered to patients every 2 weeks at six dose levels: 0.01, 0.1, 0.3, 1.5, 3 and 10 mg/kg. Prior anti-PD-1, anti-PD-L1 or anti-CTLA-4 therapy was permitted, and approximately 39% of dose-escalation patients had received checkpoint inhibitors. In the dose-escalation cohort, roughly 80% of patients were male, and the mean age was roughly 60 years, with a range of about 23 to 85. The monotherapy dose-escalation portion (N of about 50 patients) of the phase I ivuxolimab trial is reported in the paper. Partial responses were achieved by three dose-escalation patients, of whom one had hepatocellular carcinoma and two had cutaneous melanoma. The paper as a whole reports these results and caveats: After ivuxolimab, CD8+ T cells had more expanded clones than CD4+ T cells on average. Antigen specificity was not determined for the clonally expanded peripheral T cells. Low levels of normalized T-cell clonal expansion were also seen in some patients who did not respond. In the 0.1-3.0 mg/kg groups, partial responders were among the patients with the lowest normalized peripheral clonal expansion, particularly in CD8+ T cells. Clonal expansion of both CD4+ and CD8+ blood T cells was observed from baseline to week 6 at doses 0.1 to 3.0 mg/kg.

Patients with a history of autoimmune disease or receiving systemic immunosuppression were excluded from the trial. Peripheral blood for TCR sequencing was drawn from every dose cohort at baseline, at cycle 4 day 1 and at cycle 7 day 1. Samples came from an open-label, multicenter, first-in-human phase I dose-escalation trial of ivuxolimab. The trial enrolled adults with locally advanced or metastatic head and neck squamous cell, hepatocellular, melanoma or renal cell carcinoma. Before TCR sequencing, CD4+ and CD8+ T cells were separately sorted from peripheral blood. For sequencing of the TCRbeta CDR3 region, genomic DNA was extracted from the sorted cells. The immunoSEQ Assay was used to sequence the TCRbeta CDR3 regions. As stored in TCRdb, this immuneACCESS dataset retains in-frame rearrangements with V and J assigned. A fraction of the clones does not appear; measured against another copy, unresolved V genes explain less than half of the discrepancy, and the remainder lacks a known reason. The sample records approximately 61,000 clones, 70% to 90% of which are singletons. 1.3% of the sample comes from the top ten.

This clone was observed once. Its binding antigen is unknown. No much larger clone is present one base from it, and per-base qualities are unavailable. CDR1 and CDR2 were assigned from the germline V gene as SGHTA and FQGNSA. The CDR3 contains 15 residues, cysteine and phenylalanine counted. Of all the DNA, just the CDR3 is kept, 45 bases in frame from base 1. V loses 5 bases at its end and J loses 2 bases; junction bases beyond the gene matches: 7. Here the chain combines TRBV7-2 and TRBJ2-5; 8 nucleotides in the junction match TRBD1. The source of this sequence is an adult with an advanced solid tumor such as melanoma, head and neck, liver or kidney cancer. Here the sequenced sample was CD4+ or CD8+ T cells sorted from blood, taken in a trial of the OX40 agonist ivuxolimab. The bases read TGTGCCAGCAGCCGGCGACAGGGGATACAAGAGACCCAGTACTTC. Translated, this gives CASSRRQGIQETQYF.